The TCR beta chain under discussion was sequenced for a study of tumor-infiltrating lymphocytes in primary liver carcinoma. Findings of the study overall: Only about 8-24% of top clones spanned all five tumor regions. Significantly greater top-250-clone fractions characterized tumors relative to blood (p = 0.039).

For this clonotype: Antigen specificity is unknown.

Reverse transcription of roughly 0.45 ug total RNA with a constant-region primer produced TCR beta cDNA. Amplification in three nested multiplex PCR rounds with slightly modified ARM-PCR gave rise to TCR beta libraries. TRBV1-TRBV30 forward primers and a C-beta reverse primer were used in the first two PCR rounds, which each ran for around 11 cycles. MiXCR, run by TCRdb on the multiplex PCR reads, gives a single entry per CDR3 protein. The repertoire holds fewer than 25,000 distinct CDR3 sequences, around 76% seen once, with more than 35% in the top ten. The CDR3 spans 14 residues. Germline CDR1 and CDR2: LGHNA and YNFKEQ. V lost 7 bases, J lost 13 bases, and 14 bases stayed unmatched. The study co-extracted DNA and RNA from roughly 20-30 mg of unsorted bulk tissue. Each tumor had five separate regions sampled.

Sample: liver tumor tissue from sampling region 1. Documented subset: tumor region T1, superior pole. The chain uses TRBV4-2 and TRBJ2-2, with 8 bases that match TRBD1. The source is a man aged 40-49 years with primary liver carcinoma and hepatitis B virus infection. DNA of the CDR3: TGTGCCAGCAACACAGGGGGTTACACCGGTGCGCTGTTTTTT. It translates to CASNTGGYTGALFF.